This record covers a single T cell receptor beta chain. Its antigen is not known. V lost 6 bases, J lost 4 bases, and 10 bases stayed unmatched. CDR1 is SEHNR, CDR2 FQNEAQ, per germline (reference sequence). The CDR3 runs to 17 residues. The entry originates in a study of cytomegalovirus exposure and HLA in healthy donors. Points from the study as a whole: Further analysis, carried out later, found HLA-associated TCR beta chains more clonally expanded than equally common other chains. High sensitivity and specificity were reportedly achieved when the classifier diagnosed cytomegalovirus status. The majority of TCR sequences were rare, yet some public TCRs appeared in many donors.

Amplification used 60 Vbeta primers and 13 Jbeta primers. Repertoires were generated with immunoSEQ multiplex PCR, while TCRdb's copy carries only in-frame clones and drops some. The table includes fewer than 200,000 clones, around 68% detected once. This clonotype was obtained from a girl between 10 and 17 years old in good health and CMV-seronegative. The rearrangement links TRBV7-9 to TRBJ2-2, with 11 bases lining up with TRBD1. Material: PBMCs. The CDR3, as DNA: TGTGCCAGCAGATCGGCAGCGGGACAGGGGGTCACCGGGGAGCTGTTTTTT. Its translation is CASRSAAGQGVTGELFF.